The 26 T cell receptor beta chains below all came from one sample that was sequenced in a study of T-cell memory formation after mild COVID-19. TCRdb re-analysed the 5' RACE reads in MiXCR, keeping a single row per CDR3 protein. The table lists 85,000 to 120,000 distinct CDR3 sequences, around an eighth of them singletons. Sequencing was done on a sample of PBMCs or a T cell subset sorted from them (not recorded which). Receptors were obtained from an adult woman who had mild COVID-19 (a few samples of this study predate the infection). Cell type and time point are not known.

This sequence joins TRBV4-3 and TRBJ2-1; 9 bases line up with TRBD2. CDR3 length: 17 amino acids. CDR1 LGHNA and CDR2 YSLEER come from the germline V gene. V shed 1 base, J shed 8 bases, and the junction held 12 bases outside the gene matches. CDR3 amino acids: CASSQVNWREGPDEQFF. The CDR3 bases are TGCGCCAGCAGCCAAGTGAATTGGCGGGAGGGCCCCGATGAGCAGTTCTTC.

This chain connects TRBV13 to TRBJ2-3; 8 nucleotides align to TRBD1. In germline, CDR1 is PRHDT, CDR2 FYEKMQ (reference sequence). The CDR3 loop spans 15 amino acids. With V trimmed by 2 bases and J by 1 base, 2 bases remained unmatched. CDR3 residues: CASSLSGQGTDTQYF. CDR3 coding DNA: TGTGCCAGCAGCTTATCGGGACAGGGCACAGATACGCAGTATTTT.

This clonotype was observed a few times. The chain joins TRBV12-3 or TRBV12-4 to TRBJ2-1; 7 bases match TRBD1. V was pared by 7 bases and J by 9 bases, with 15 bases of the junction left unmatched. The CDR3 length is 15 residues. CDR3 residues: CASTPSTGNTGEQFF. The CDR3 nucleotides are TGTGCCAGCACCCCATCGACAGGGAACACGGGTGAGCAGTTCTTC.

This clonotype was detected only a few times. The chain couples TRBV7-6 to TRBJ2-1; D assignment may be TRBD1 or TRBD2 (5 bases each). With 5 bases removed from V and 0 bases from J, the gap between germline ends came to 17 bases. CDR1 SGHVS and CDR2 FNYEAQ come from the germline V gene. The CDR3 length is 17 residues. CDR3 DNA sequence: TGTGCCAGCAGCCCTTTCACGCAGGGAGACTCCTACAATGAGCAGTTCTTC. Amino acid sequence: CASSPFTQGDSYNEQFF.

This rearrangement joins TRBV11-2 to TRBJ2-1; D is possibly TRBD2 (6 bases). The germline CDR1 and CDR2 sequences are SGHAT and FQNNGV. Trimming removed 6 bases from V and 9 bases from J, with 15 bases in between. The CDR3 has 13 residues. The CDR3 sequence is CASSFGTQGEQFF. CDR3 nucleotide sequence: TGTGCCAGCAGTTTCGGGACTCAGGGTGAGCAGTTCTTC.

The table lists this clonotype with a few counts. The chain employs TRBV6-1 and TRBJ1-5; the match to TRBD1 covers 7 bases. Losses at the gene ends were 2 bases for V and 0 bases for J; bases not matched to a gene: 4. The CDR3 length is 16 residues. Germline V gives CDR1 MNHNS, CDR2 SASEGT. CDR3 protein: CASSETGDNSNQPQHF. The CDR3 DNA reads TGTGCCAGCAGTGAAACAGGGGATAATAGCAATCAGCCCCAGCATTTT.

A few counts support this clonotype. DNA for the CDR3: TGTGCCAGCAGCCTTAGTCTGGGGACAGACAATGAGCAGTTCTTC. This codes for CASSLSLGTDNEQFF. The V gene is TRBV7-9, the J gene TRBJ2-1, with TRBD1 matching 7 bases. This CDR3 has 15 residues. Germline-derived CDR1 and CDR2 are SEHNR and FQNEAQ (reference sequence). V lost 5 bases, J lost 5 bases, and 9 bases stayed unmatched.

This clonotype was counted a few times. The chain is built from TRBV20-1 and TRBJ1-2; the D is unclear. The V end lost 0 bases, the J end lost 7 bases, and 12 bases lay between the germline ends. The CDR3 is 13 amino acids. Germline V gene sequence: CDR1 DFQATT, CDR2 SNEGSKA (reference sequence). The CDR3 nucleotides read TGCAGTGCTAGAGATGGTCCCGGATCTGGCTACACCTTC. Residues: CSARDGPGSGYTF.

This clonotype was counted at least ten times. The rearrangement links TRBV11-2 to TRBJ2-1; D is unclear. This CDR3 is built from 12 residues. The germline V gene has CDR1 SGHAT and CDR2 FQNNGV. V shed 4 bases and J shed 5 bases, with 6 bases lying between them. CDR3 nucleotides: TGTGCCAGCAGCTCGCGTCACAATGAGCAGTTCTTC. Translated: CASSSRHNEQFF.

This clonotype was recorded a few times. This chain joins TRBV20-1 and TRBJ1-5; maybe TRBD1 (6 bases). This CDR3 comprises 15 residues. CDR1 DFQATT and CDR2 SNEGSKA come from the germline V gene (reference sequence). Trimming pared 1 base from V and 5 bases from J, leaving 15 bases between. CDR3 in amino acids: CSARAQTGFDQPQHF. In DNA, the CDR3 is TGCAGTGCTAGAGCCCAGACAGGTTTCGATCAGCCCCAGCATTTT.

This clonotype has ten or more counts. The V and J genes are TRBV11-1 and TRBJ2-3, with D possibly being TRBD2 (6 bases). Germline V gene lookup returns CDR1 SGHAT and CDR2 FQDESV (reference sequence). Between the trimmed V and J ends, which lost 1 base and 5 bases, there was a span of 13 bases. The CDR3 sequence is 15 residues long. The CDR3 is CASSLGLGTGDTQYF. The DNA of the CDR3 is TGTGCCAGCAGCTTAGGATTGGGGACTGGAGATACGCAGTATTTT.

The rearrangement uses TRBV5-4 and TRBJ2-5, with 11 bases aligning to TRBD2. Trimming took 4 bases from V and 5 from J; bases not matched to a gene: 10. Germline CDR1 and CDR2: SGHNT and YYREEE (reference sequence). The CDR3 is 16 amino acids. The CDR3 coding sequence is TGTGCCAGCAGCCCCCCGGTAGCGGGAGGGCTCGAGACCCAGTACTTC. Protein sequence: CASSPPVAGGLETQYF.

In this sample, this clonotype turned up a few times. The CDR3 reads CASSQEGLAGGSYEQYF. In DNA, the CDR3 is TGTGCCAGCAGCCAAGAGGGACTAGCGGGAGGTTCCTACGAGCAGTACTTC. The rearrangement links TRBV4-2 to TRBJ2-7, with 15 positions matching TRBD2. After removal of 0 bases from V and 1 base from J, the junction contained 1 base not matched to a gene. Germline V gene data show CDR1 as LGHNA and CDR2 as YNFKEQ. The CDR3 is 17 residues long.

The CDR3 here is CASSTTWRVGYTF. The CDR3 region has the DNA TGTGCCAGCAGCACGACCTGGAGGGTCGGCTACACCTTC. This chain joins TRBV12-3 or TRBV12-4 and TRBJ1-2, with unresolved D. There are 13 residues in the CDR3. V was cut by 6 bases and J by 8 bases, with 16 bases left in between.

This clonotype appeared a few times. The CDR3 DNA follows: TGTGCCAGCAGCGCTAGCGGGAGTTACGGTAATGAGCAGTTCTTC. Its translation is CASSASGSYGNEQFF. The chain carries TRBV21-1 and TRBJ2-1; TRBD2 is taken as the D call from the table, unchecked against the DNA. TRBV21-1 counts as a pseudogene. The CDR3 consists of 15 residues.

This clonotype was observed many times. The rearrangement links TRBV7-2 to TRBJ2-5, with 11 bases fitting TRBD2. CDR3 length: 15 amino acids. Germline CDR1 reads SGHTA; CDR2 reads FQGNSA. Trimming at V came to 5 bases and at J to 4 bases, leaving 6 bases not matched to a gene. The CDR3 region has the DNA TGTGCCAGCAGCACGGGACTAGCGGTTACAGAGACCCAGTACTTC. Protein sequence: CASSTGLAVTETQYF.

This clonotype was detected only a few times. The gene calls are TRBV7-6 and TRBJ1-1, with TRBD1 matching 11 bases. Germline loops: CDR1 SGHVS, CDR2 FNYEAQ. The length of the CDR3 is 14 residues. V was clipped by 3 bases and J by 4 bases; unmatched bases: 1. In DNA, the CDR3 is TGTGCCAGCAGCTTGGACAGGGGGCTCACTGAAGCTTTCTTT. Its protein product is CASSLDRGLTEAFF.

The chain links TRBV28 to TRBJ1-4; D is unclear. V was trimmed by 3 bases and J by 16 bases, leaving 18 bases between them. Germline CDR1 reads MDHEN; CDR2 reads SYDVKM. This CDR3 has 13 amino acids. DNA of the CDR3: TGTGCCAGCAGTTTCCGGCAGCCCTTGGAAAAGTTTTTT. Translation gives CASSFRQPLEKFF.

This clonotype was picked up many times. J is TRBJ2-2 and V is TRBV7-8; 10 nucleotides agree with TRBD1. The germline CDR1 and CDR2 sequences are SGHVS and FQNEAQ. This CDR3 region has 15 residues. V was clipped by 4 bases and J by 5 bases; unmatched bases: 4. The CDR3 DNA follows: TGTGCCAGCAGCTCCGGGACAGGGGCTACCGGGGAGCTGTTTTTT. Protein sequence: CASSSGTGATGELFF.

The chain is built from TRBV7-9 and TRBJ2-7; possibly TRBD1 or TRBD2 for D (5 bases each). The V and J ends lost 6 bases and 6 bases respectively, with 15 bases between them. This CDR3 region has 13 residues. Germline loops: CDR1 SEHNR, CDR2 FQNEAQ (reference sequence). The CDR3 protein is CASSPSGTGEQYF. Written as DNA, the CDR3 is TGTGCCAGCAGTCCATCAGGGACGGGCGAGCAGTACTTC.

This chain links TRBV5-1 with TRBJ1-4; D ambiguous. The CDR3 runs 14 residues. Trimming took 7 bases from V and 8 from J, leaving 18 bases between them. Germline V lookup: CDR1 SGHRS, CDR2 YFSETQ. CDR3 region: CASGPDESPEKLFF. The CDR3 coding sequence is TGCGCCAGCGGCCCTGATGAGTCTCCAGAAAAACTGTTTTTT. Full variable domain (remainder filled in from reference TRBV5-1 and TRBJ1-4): KAGVTQTPRYLIKTRGQQVTLSCSPISGHRSVSWYQQTPGQGLQFLFEYFSETQRNKGNFPGRFSGRQFSNSRSEMNVSTLELGDSALYLCASGPDESPEKLFFGSGTQLSVL.

V and J are TRBV5-1 and TRBJ2-2; D gene ambiguous. Trimming left V 4 bases short and J 0 bases short, with 16 bases between. The CDR3 is 17 amino acids. Per germline, CDR1 SGHRS and CDR2 YFSETQ. DNA of the CDR3: TGCGCCAGCAGCATCTTTCTCTATGGGACGAACACCGGGGAGCTGTTTTTT. Protein: CASSIFLYGTNTGELFF.

This clonotype was found a few times. This rearrangement joins TRBV4-1 to TRBJ2-2, with 9 bases aligning to TRBD2. The CDR3 has 17 amino acids. Trimming at V came to 1 base and at J to 7 bases, leaving 10 bases not matched to a gene. Germline CDR1 MGHRA, CDR2 YSYEKL. CDR3 amino acids: CASSQGGLAMLGGELFF. CDR3 nucleotide sequence: TGCGCCAGCAGCCAAGGAGGACTAGCGATGCTCGGCGGGGAGCTGTTTTTT.

This clonotype appeared many times. CDR3 sequence reads: CASTPTGGAVETQYF. Written as DNA, the CDR3 is TGTGCCAGCACCCCTACCGGGGGGGCGGTAGAGACCCAGTACTTC. The chain combines TRBV11-2 with TRBJ2-5, with TRBD2 matching over 8 bases. The CDR3 loop spans 15 amino acids. The V segment lost 7 bases and the J segment 4 bases; nucleotides outside the gene matches: 11. The germline V gene has CDR1 SGHAT and CDR2 FQNNGV.

This clonotype has more than one count but fewer than ten. The genes are TRBV7-2 and TRBJ2-7; 7 positions match TRBD1. V lost 5 bases to trimming and J lost 4 bases; unmatched junction nucleotides: 5. The CDR3 has 13 amino acids. CDR1 and CDR2 (germline): SGHTA, FQGNSA. CDR3 sequence reads: CASSPYRGYEQYF. CDR3 coding DNA: TGTGCCAGCAGCCCATACAGGGGTTACGAGCAGTACTTC.

This clonotype was seen a handful of times. The V and J genes are TRBV11-2 and TRBJ1-2; D may be TRBD1 (5 bases). Germline V gene lookup returns CDR1 SGHAT and CDR2 FQNNGV. The CDR3 sequence is 15 residues long. The V end lost 1 base, the J end lost 6 bases, and 15 bases lay between the germline ends. The CDR3 is CASSLVGGGTHGYTF. CDR3 in DNA: TGTGCCAGCAGCTTAGTCGGTGGGGGTACCCATGGCTACACCTTC.